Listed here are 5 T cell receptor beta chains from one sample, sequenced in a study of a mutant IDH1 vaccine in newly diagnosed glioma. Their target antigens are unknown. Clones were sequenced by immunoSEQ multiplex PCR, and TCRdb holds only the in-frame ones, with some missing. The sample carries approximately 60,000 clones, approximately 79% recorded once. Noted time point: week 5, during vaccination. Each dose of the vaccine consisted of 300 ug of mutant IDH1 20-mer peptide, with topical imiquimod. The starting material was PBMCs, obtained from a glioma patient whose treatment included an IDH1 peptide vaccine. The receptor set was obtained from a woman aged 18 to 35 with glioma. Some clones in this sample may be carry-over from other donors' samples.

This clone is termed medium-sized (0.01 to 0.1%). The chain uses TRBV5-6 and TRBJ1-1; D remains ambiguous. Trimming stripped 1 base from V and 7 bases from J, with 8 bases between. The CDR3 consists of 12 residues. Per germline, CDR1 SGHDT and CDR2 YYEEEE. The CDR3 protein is CASSLRAFEAFF. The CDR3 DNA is TGTGCCAGCAGCTTGCGAGCATTTGAAGCTTTCTTT.

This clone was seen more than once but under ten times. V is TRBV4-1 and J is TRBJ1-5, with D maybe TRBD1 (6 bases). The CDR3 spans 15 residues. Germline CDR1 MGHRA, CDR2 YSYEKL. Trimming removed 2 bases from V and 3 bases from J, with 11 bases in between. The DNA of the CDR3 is TGCGCCAGCAGCCAACTCCGGGGGGCCAATCAGCCCCAGCATTTT. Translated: CASSQLRGANQPQHF.

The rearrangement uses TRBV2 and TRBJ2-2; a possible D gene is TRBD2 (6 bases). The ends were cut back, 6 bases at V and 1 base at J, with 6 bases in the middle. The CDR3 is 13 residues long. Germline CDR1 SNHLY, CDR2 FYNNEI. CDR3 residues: CASSGGNTGELFF. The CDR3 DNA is TGTGCCAGCAGCGGGGGGAACACCGGGGAGCTGTTTTTT.

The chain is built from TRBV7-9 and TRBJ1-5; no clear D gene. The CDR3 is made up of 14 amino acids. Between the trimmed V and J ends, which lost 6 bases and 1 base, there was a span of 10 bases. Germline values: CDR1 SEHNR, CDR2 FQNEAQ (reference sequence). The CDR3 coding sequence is TGTGCCAGCAGTTTCGACCGGAGCAATCAGCCCCAGCATTTT. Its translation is CASSFDRSNQPQHF.

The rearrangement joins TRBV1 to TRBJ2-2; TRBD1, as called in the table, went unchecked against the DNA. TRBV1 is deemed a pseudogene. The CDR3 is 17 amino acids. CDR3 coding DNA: TGCACCAGCAGCCTCAACCCCGGGACAGGGAATACCGGGGAGCTGTTTTTT. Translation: CTSSLNPGTGNTGELFF.